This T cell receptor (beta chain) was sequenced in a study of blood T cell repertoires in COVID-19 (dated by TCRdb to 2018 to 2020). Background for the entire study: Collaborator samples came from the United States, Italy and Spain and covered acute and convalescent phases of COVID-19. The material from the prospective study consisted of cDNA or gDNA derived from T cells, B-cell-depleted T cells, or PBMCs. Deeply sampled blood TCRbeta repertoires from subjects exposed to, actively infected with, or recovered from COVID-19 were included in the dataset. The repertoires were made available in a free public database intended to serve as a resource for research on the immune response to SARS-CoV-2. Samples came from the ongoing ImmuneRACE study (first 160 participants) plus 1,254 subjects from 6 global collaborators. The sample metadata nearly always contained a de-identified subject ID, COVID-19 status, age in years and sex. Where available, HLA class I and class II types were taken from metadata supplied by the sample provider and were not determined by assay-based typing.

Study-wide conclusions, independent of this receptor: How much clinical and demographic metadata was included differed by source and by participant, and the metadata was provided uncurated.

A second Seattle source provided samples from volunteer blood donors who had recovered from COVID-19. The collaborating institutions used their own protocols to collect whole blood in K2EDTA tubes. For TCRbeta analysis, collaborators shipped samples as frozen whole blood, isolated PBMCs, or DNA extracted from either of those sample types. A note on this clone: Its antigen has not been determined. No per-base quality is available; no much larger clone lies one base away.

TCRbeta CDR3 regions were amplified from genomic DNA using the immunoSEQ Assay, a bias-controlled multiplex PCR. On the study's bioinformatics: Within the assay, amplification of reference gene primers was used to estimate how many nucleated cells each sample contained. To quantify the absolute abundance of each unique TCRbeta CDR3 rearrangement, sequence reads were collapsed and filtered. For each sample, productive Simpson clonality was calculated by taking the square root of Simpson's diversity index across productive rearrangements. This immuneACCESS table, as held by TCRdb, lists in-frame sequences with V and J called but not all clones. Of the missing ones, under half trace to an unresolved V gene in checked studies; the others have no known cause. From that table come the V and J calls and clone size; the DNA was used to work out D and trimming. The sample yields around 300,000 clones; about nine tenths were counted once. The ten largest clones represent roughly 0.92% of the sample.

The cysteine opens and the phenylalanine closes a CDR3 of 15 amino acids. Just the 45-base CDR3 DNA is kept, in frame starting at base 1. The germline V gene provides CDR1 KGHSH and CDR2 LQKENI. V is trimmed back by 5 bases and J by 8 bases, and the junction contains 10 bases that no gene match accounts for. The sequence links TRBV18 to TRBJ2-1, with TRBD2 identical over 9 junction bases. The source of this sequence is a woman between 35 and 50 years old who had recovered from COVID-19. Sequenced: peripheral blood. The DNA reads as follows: TGTGCCAGCTCAGGGCCGGCGGGAGGGCCGGATGAGCAGTTCTTC. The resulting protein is CASSGPAGGPDEQFF.